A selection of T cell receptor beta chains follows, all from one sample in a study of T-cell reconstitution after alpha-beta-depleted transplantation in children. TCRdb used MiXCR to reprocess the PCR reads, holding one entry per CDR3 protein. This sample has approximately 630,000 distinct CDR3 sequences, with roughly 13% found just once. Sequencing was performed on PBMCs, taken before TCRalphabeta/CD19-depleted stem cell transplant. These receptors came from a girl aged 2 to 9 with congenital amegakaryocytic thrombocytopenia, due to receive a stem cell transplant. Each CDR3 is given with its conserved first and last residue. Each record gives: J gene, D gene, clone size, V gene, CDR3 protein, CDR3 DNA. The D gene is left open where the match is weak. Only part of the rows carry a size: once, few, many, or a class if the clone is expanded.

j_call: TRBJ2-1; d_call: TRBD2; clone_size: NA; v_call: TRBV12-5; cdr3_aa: CASGLLIAGGGWEQFF; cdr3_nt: TGTGCTAGTGGTTTGCTAATAGCGGGAGGGGGTTGGGAGCAGTTCTTC
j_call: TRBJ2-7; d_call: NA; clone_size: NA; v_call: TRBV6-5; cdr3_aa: CASSSMISHKSGPHGQYF; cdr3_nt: TGTGCCAGCAGTTCCATGATATCGCACAAATCGGGACCCCACGGGCAGTACTTC
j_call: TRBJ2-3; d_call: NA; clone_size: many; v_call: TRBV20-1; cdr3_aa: CSARRTRTDTQYF; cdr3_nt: TGCAGTGCTAGAAGGACCCGCACAGATACGCAGTATTTT
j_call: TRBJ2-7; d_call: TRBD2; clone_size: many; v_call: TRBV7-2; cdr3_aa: CASSQTSGYYEQYF; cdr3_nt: TGTGCCAGCAGCCAAACTAGCGGATACTACGAGCAGTACTTC
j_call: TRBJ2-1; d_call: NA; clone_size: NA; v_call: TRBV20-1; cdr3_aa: CSARQSTTIYNEQFF; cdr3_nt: TGCAGTGCTAGACAGAGCACCACAATATACAATGAGCAGTTCTTC
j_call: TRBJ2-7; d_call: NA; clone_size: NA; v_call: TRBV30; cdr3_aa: CAWTATGLLREQYF; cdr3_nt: TGTGCCTGGACCGCCACGGGACTGCTTCGCGAGCAGTACTTC
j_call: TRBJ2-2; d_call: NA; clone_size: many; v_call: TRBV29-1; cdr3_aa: CSVRPGGGELFF; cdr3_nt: TGCAGCGTTAGGCCTGGTGGCGGGGAGCTGTTTTTT
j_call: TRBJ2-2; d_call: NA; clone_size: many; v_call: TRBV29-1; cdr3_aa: CSVPDGNTGELFF; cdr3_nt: TGCAGCGTGCCGGACGGGAACACCGGGGAGCTGTTTTTT
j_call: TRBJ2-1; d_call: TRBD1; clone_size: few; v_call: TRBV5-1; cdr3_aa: CASSSGQGRNEQFF; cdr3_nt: TGCGCCAGCAGCTCGGGACAGGGTAGAAATGAGCAGTTCTTC
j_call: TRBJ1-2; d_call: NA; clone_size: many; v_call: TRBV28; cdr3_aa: CASSLTSSGTVGGYTF; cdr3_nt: TGTGCCAGCAGTTTAACGAGTAGTGGGACGGTGGGTGGCTACACCTTC
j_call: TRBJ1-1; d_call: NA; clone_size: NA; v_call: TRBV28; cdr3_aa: CASSLRGGGEAFF; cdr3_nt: TGTGCCAGCAGTTTAAGGGGTGGGGGAGAAGCTTTCTTT
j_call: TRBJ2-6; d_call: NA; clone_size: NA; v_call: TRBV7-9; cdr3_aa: CASSAAGANVLTF; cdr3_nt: TGTGCCAGCAGTGCTGCTGGGGCCAACGTCCTGACTTTC
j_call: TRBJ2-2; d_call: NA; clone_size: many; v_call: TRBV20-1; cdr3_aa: CSASRESGELFF; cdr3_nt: TGCAGTGCGAGCAGGGAATCCGGGGAGCTGTTTTTT
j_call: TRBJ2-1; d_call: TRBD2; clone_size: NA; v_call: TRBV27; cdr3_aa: CASNTYEGLAGERSGNEQFF; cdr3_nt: TGTGCCAGCAACACTTATGAGGGGCTAGCGGGAGAGAGGTCTGGCAATGAGCAGTTCTTC
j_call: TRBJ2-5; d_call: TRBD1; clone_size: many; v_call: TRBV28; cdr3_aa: CASSPLGQGAQETQYF; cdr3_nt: TGTGCCAGCAGTCCCTTGGGACAGGGGGCTCAAGAGACCCAGTACTTC
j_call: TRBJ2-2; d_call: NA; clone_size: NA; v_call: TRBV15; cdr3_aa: CATSRGRTPTGELFF; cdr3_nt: TGTGCCACCAGCAGAGGCAGGACTCCCACCGGGGAGCTGTTTTTT
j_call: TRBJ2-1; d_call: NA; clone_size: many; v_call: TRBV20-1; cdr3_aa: CSAEDEGYNEQFF; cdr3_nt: TGCAGTGCCGAGGACGAAGGCTACAATGAGCAGTTCTTC
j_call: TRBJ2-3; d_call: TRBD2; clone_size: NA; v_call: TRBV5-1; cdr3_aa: CASSLNLLAGVGFADTQYF; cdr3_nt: TGCGCCAGCAGCTTGAATCTTCTAGCGGGAGTAGGGTTCGCAGATACGCAGTATTTT
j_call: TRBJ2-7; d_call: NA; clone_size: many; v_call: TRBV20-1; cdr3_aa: CSAVMTGPKKIHEQYF; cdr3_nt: TGCAGTGCCGTGATGACGGGACCGAAGAAGATCCACGAGCAGTACTTC
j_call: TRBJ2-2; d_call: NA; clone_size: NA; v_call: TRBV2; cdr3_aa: CASSPEVLTGELFF; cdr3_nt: TGTGCCAGCAGTCCCGAGGTACTCACCGGGGAGCTGTTTTTT
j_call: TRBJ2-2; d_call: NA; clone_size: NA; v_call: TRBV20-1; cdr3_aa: CSALTGGTGELFF; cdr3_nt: TGCAGTGCGTTGACCGGAGGGACCGGGGAGCTGTTTTTT
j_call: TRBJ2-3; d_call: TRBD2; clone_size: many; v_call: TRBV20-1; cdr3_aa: CSARAGAGGRTDTQYF; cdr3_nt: TGCAGTGCTAGAGCTGGAGCGGGAGGACGCACAGATACGCAGTATTTT
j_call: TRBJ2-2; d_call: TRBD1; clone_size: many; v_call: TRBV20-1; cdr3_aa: CSARGPRTGAGELFF; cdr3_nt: TGCAGTGCTAGAGGCCCGAGGACAGGGGCCGGGGAGCTGTTTTTT
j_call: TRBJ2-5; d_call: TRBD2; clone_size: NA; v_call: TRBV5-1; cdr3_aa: CASSLMTPSGPQETQYF; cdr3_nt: TGCGCCAGCAGCTTAATGACCCCTAGCGGGCCTCAAGAGACCCAGTACTTC
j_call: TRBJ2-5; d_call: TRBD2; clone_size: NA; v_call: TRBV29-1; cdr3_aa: CSVDGGGEETQYF; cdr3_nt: TGCAGCGTTGATGGTGGGGGGGAGGAGACCCAGTACTTC
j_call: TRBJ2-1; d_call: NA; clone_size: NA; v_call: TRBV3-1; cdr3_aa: CASSHSTLRVNEQFF; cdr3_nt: TGTGCCAGCAGCCACTCGACGTTGAGAGTCAATGAGCAGTTCTTC
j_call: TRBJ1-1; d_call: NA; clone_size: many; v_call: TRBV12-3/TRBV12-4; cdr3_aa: CASSSRTENTEAFF; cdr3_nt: TGTGCCAGCAGTTCCAGGACAGAGAACACTGAAGCTTTCTTT
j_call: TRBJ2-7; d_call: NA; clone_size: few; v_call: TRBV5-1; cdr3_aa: CASSLGPRDTGVYEQYF; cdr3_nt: TGCGCCAGCAGCTTGGGGCCCCGGGACACGGGCGTCTACGAGCAGTACTTC
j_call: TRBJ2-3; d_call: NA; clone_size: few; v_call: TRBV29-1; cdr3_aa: CSVGRREITDTQYF; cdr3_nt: TGCAGCGTTGGGCGGCGGGAAATCACAGATACGCAGTATTTT
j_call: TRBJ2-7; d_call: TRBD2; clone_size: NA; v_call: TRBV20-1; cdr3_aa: CSAGLGRELEQYF; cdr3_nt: TGCAGTGCGGGACTTGGGCGGGAGCTCGAGCAGTACTTC
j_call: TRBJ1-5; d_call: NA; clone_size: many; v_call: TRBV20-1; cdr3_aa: CSARDQLGDQPQHF; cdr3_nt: TGCAGTGCTAGAGATCAACTGGGAGATCAGCCCCAGCATTTT
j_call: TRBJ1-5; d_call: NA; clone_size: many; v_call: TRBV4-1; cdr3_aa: CASSLFPSLRQPQHF; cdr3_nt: TGCGCCAGCAGCCTTTTTCCTTCCCTTAGGCAGCCCCAGCATTTT
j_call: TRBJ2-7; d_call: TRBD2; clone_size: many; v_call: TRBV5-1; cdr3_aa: CASSYGLAVNYEQYF; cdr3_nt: TGCGCCAGCAGCTATGGACTAGCGGTAAACTACGAGCAGTACTTC
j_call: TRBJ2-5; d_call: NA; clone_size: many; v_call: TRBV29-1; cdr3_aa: CSVGRVLETQYF; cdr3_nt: TGCAGCGTTGGACGGGTTTTGGAGACCCAGTACTTC
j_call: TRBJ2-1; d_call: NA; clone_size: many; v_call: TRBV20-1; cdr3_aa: CSGGPYSTSDNEQFF; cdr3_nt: TGCAGTGGAGGGCCCTACTCAACTAGTGACAATGAGCAGTTCTTC
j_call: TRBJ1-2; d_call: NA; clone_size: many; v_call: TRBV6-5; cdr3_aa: CASSYSWGTNYGYTF; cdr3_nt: TGTGCCAGCAGTTACTCGTGGGGGACTAACTATGGCTACACCTTC
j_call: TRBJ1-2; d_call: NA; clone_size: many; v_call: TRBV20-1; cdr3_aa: CSARDRINYGYTF; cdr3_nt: TGCAGTGCTAGAGATCGTATTAACTATGGCTACACCTTC
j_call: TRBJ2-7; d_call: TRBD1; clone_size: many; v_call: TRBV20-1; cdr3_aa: CSARDQGEYEQYF; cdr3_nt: TGCAGTGCTAGAGATCAGGGGGAATACGAGCAGTACTTC
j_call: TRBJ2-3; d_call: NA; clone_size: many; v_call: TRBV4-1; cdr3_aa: CASSQVRGARGDTQYF; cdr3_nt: TGCGCCAGCAGCCAAGTAAGGGGGGCGCGAGGGGATACGCAGTATTTT
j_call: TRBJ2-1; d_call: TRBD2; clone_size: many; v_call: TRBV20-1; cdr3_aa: CSASRGEFYNEQFF; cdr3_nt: TGCAGTGCTAGTCGGGGGGAGTTCTACAATGAGCAGTTCTTC
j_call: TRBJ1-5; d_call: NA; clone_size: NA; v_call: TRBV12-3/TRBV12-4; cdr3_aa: CASGRTAKNQPQHF; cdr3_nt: TGTGCCAGCGGTCGGACAGCGAAAAACCAGCCCCAGCATTTT
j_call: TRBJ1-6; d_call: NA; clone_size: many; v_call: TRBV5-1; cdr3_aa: CASRTGNNSPLHF; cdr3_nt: TGCGCCAGCAGAACAGGGAACAATTCACCCCTCCACTTT
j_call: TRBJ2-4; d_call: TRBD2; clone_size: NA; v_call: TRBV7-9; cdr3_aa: CASSLPSGTSANIQYF; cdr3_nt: TGTGCCAGCAGCTTACCCTCCGGGACTAGCGCAAACATTCAGTACTTC
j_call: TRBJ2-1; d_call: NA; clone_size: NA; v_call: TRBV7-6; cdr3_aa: CASSRLASMEDEQFF; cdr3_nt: TGTGCCAGCAGTCGTCTAGCGTCCATGGAAGATGAGCAGTTCTTC
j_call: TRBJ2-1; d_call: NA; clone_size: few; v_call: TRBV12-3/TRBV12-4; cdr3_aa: CASSLAPSGNNEQFF; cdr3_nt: TGTGCCAGCAGTTTAGCGCCCTCCGGCAACAATGAGCAGTTCTTC
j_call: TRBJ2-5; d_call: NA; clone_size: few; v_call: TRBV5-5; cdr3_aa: CASSLAGSLETQYF; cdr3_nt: TGTGCCAGCAGCTTGGCCGGCTCCTTGGAGACCCAGTACTTC
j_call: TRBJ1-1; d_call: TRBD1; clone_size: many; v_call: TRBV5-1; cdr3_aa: CASRQGGTEAFF; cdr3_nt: TGCGCCAGCAGACAGGGGGGCACTGAAGCTTTCTTT
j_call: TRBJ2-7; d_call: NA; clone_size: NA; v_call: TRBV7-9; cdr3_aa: CASSPPLHPSNEQYF; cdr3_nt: TGTGCCAGCAGCCCCCCTTTACACCCATCCAACGAGCAGTACTTC